The sequence of this T cell receptor (beta chain) was determined in a study of cytomegalovirus exposure and HLA in healthy donors. PCR was performed using 60 Vbeta and 13 Jbeta primers. The table came from immunoSEQ multiplex PCR; TCRdb's copy has only in-frame clones and leaves some out. Here the sample spans 150,000 to 250,000 clones, 65% to 90% being singletons. The V gene lost 4 bases and the J gene lost 4 bases, with 13 bases spanning the gap. Germline lookup yields CDR1 SGHVS and CDR2 FQNEAQ. This CDR3 region has 14 residues. Sequencing used PBMCs. The clonotype was recovered from a woman between 50 and 59 years old in good health and CMV-seronegative. V is TRBV7-8 and J is TRBJ1-2; D possibly corresponds to TRBD1 (5 bases). The CDR3 sequence: CASSSMGPRYGYTF. Here the CDR3 DNA reads TGTGCCAGCAGCTCCATGGGGCCCCGCTATGGCTACACCTTC.